The entry below describes one TCR beta chain. V was pared by 3 bases and J by 6 bases, with 12 bases between. The CDR3 has 15 residues. CDR1 SGHAT and CDR2 FQNNGV come from the germline V gene. The data stem from a study of blood T cell repertoires in COVID-19. Study information: Sites in the United States, Italy and Spain provided acute and convalescent COVID-19 samples. From T cells, B-cell-depleted T cells, or PBMCs came the material, which was cDNA or gDNA.

Methods used by the authors: Reference gene primer amplification gave estimated nucleated cell counts. The method was immunoSEQ multiplex PCR; TCRdb's version includes in-frame clones alone and lacks a portion of them. The DNA gave D and trimming, while V, J and clone size come from that table. The sample shows 250,000 or so clones, just over 85% of them seen only once. The chain carries TRBV11-2 and TRBJ1-6; TRBD1 might be the D (6 bases). The sequence derives from a man aged 80 or over with acute or convalescent COVID-19. Sequencing used peripheral blood. CDR3 nucleotides: TGTGCCAGCAGCTTGTACAGGGCGGGTAATTCACCCCTCCACTTT. Protein product: CASSLYRAGNSPLHF. Drawing the rest from reference TRBV11-2 and TRBJ1-6, the complete variable domain is EAGVAQSPRYKIIEKRQSVAFWCNPISGHATLYWYQQILGQGPKLLIQFQNNGVVDDSQLPKDRFSAERLKGVDSTLKIQPAKLEDSAVYLCASSLYRAGNSPLHFGNGTRLTVT.